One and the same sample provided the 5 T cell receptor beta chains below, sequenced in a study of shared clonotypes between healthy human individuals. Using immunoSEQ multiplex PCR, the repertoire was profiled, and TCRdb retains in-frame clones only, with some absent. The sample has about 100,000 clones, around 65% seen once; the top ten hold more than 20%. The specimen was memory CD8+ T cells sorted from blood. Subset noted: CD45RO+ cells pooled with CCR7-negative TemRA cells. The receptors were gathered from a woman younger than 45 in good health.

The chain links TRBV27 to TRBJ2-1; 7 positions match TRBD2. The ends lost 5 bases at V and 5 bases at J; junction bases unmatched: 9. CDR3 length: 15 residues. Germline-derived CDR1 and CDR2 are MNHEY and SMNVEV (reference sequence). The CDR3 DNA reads TGTGCCAGCAGTCTCCGGGACTACCCTAACAATGAGCAGTTCTTC. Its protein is CASSLRDYPNNEQFF.

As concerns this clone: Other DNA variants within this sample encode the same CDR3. The CDR3 here is CASSADSSSYNEQFF. DNA for the CDR3: TGCGCCAGCAGCGCGGACAGTAGCTCCTACAATGAGCAGTTCTTC. This chain links TRBV5-1 with TRBJ2-1; TRBD1 might be the D (6 bases). In germline, CDR1 is SGHRS, CDR2 YFSETQ. The CDR3 has 15 residues. V lost 4 bases to trimming and J lost 0 bases, with 11 bases between them.

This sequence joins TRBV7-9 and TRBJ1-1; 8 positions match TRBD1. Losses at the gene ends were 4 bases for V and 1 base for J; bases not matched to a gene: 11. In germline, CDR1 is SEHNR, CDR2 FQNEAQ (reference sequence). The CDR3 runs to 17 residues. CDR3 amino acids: CASSSNRGKIPNTEAFF. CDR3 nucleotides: TGTGCCAGCAGCTCAAACAGGGGGAAAATCCCGAACACTGAAGCTTTCTTT.

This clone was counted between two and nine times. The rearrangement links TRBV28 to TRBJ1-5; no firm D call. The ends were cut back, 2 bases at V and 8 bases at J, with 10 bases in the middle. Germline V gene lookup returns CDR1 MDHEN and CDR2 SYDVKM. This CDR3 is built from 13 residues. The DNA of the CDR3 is TGTGCCAGCAGTTTAGTCCGGGAAGAGCCCCAGCATTTT. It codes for CASSLVREEPQHF.

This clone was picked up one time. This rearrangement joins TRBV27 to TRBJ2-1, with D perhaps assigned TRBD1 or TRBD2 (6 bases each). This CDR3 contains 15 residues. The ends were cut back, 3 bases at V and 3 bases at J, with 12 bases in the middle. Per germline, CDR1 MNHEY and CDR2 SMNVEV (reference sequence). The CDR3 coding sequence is TGTGCCAGCAGTTTTGAGGGGGGCGGCTACAATGAGCAGTTCTTC. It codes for CASSFEGGGYNEQFF.